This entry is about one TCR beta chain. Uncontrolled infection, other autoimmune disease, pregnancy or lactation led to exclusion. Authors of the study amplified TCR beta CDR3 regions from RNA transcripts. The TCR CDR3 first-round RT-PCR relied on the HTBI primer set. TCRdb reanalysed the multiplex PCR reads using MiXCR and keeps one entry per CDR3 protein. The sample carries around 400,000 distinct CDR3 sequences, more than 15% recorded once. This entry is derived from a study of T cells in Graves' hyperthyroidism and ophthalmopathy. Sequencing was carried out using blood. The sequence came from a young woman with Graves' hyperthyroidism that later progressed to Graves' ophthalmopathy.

CDR3 DNA sequence: TGTGCCAGCAGTTTCGGACAGGGGGATTACGAGCAGTACTTC. This encodes CASSFGQGDYEQYF. The V gene is TRBV28, the J gene TRBJ2-7, with 10 bases fitting TRBD1. The J segment lost 4 bases and the V segment lost 3 bases, leaving 3 bases of the junction unmatched. Germline CDR1 MDHEN, CDR2 SYDVKM. The CDR3 spans 14 residues.